These 8 T cell receptor beta chains were all obtained from the same sample, sequenced in a study of T cell changes during pregnancy in multiple sclerosis. Some clones are missing from TCRdb's copy, which holds only in-frame ones; the method was immunoSEQ multiplex PCR. The table shows approximately 30,000 clones, with roughly 87% occurring only once. The sequences come from CD8+ T cells from peripheral blood mononuclear cells, collected in the first trimester of pregnancy. The receptor set was obtained from a female donor with multiple sclerosis, enrolled in a pregnancy study.

This clone was detected only once. The V call is TRBV4-1, the J call TRBJ2-7; TRBD1 matches at 7 bases. V dropped 1 base and J dropped 5; count of bases not matched to a gene: 5. The CDR3 totals 14 residues. The germline CDR1 and CDR2 sequences are MGHRA and YSYEKL. CDR3 sequence reads: CASSQGTGPDEQYF. The CDR3 nucleotides read TGCGCCAGCAGCCAAGGGACAGGTCCGGACGAGCAGTACTTC.

The V and J genes are TRBV27 and TRBJ1-1; TRBD1 aligns across 7 bases. CDR1 is MNHEY and CDR2 is SMNVEV in the germline V gene (reference sequence). The CDR3 spans 14 residues. V dropped 6 bases and J dropped 4; count of bases not matched to a gene: 8. The CDR3 here is CASRTGDLSTEAFF. The CDR3 nucleotides read TGTGCCAGCAGAACAGGGGATTTGAGCACTGAAGCTTTCTTT.

This chain uses TRBV7-2 with TRBJ2-7; possible D gene TRBD2, 6 bases. Germline CDR1 and CDR2: SGHTA and FQGNSA. The CDR3 covers 12 residues. V was clipped by 1 base and J by 6 bases, with 7 bases between them. CDR3 protein: CASSLGEVEQYF. Here the CDR3 DNA reads TGTGCCAGCAGCTTAGGGGAGGTCGAGCAGTACTTC.

The genes are TRBV27 and TRBJ1-2; D not resolved. This CDR3 is 12 amino acids long. CDR1 MNHEY and CDR2 SMNVEV come from the germline V gene (reference sequence). Trimming left V 4 bases short and J 7 bases short, with 10 bases between. In nucleotides, the CDR3 is TGTGCCAGCAGTTCTGGGAGTGGTGGCTACACCTTC. Translating it yields CASSSGSGGYTF.

The chain combines TRBV27 with TRBJ1-5; 10 nucleotides line up with TRBD1. The CDR3 contains 15 residues. Germline assignment: CDR1 MNHEY and CDR2 SMNVEV (reference sequence). Losses at the gene ends were 3 bases for V and 3 bases for J; bases not matched to a gene: 2. The CDR3 spells CASSFGTGVNQPQHF. As DNA, the CDR3 is TGTGCCAGCAGTTTCGGGACAGGGGTCAATCAGCCCCAGCATTTT.

This chain uses TRBV4-3 with TRBJ1-1; D is possibly TRBD1 (5 bases). V was cut by 0 bases and J by 2 bases, with 10 bases left in between. The CDR3 is 15 residues long. The germline CDR1 and CDR2 sequences are LGHNA and YSLEER. The CDR3 sequence is CASSQDRQINTEAFF. CDR3 nucleotides: TGCGCCAGCAGCCAAGATCGACAGATTAACACTGAAGCTTTCTTT.

This chain uses TRBV27 with TRBJ1-5, with 9 bases lining up with TRBD1. The germline V gene has CDR1 MNHEY and CDR2 SMNVEV (reference sequence). This CDR3 comprises 13 residues. Trimming at V came to 9 bases and at J to 6 bases, leaving 6 bases not matched to a gene. The CDR3, as DNA: TGTGCCAGTAAGGGACAGGGCGGTCAGCCCCAGCATTTT. Translation gives CASKGQGGQPQHF.

V usage is TRBV6-5 and J usage is TRBJ2-7, with a weak D call TRBD2 (5 bases). V gave up 8 bases and J gave up 4 bases, with 12 bases separating them. Germline-derived CDR1 and CDR2 are MNHEY and SVGAGI. The CDR3 contains 12 residues. This chain's CDR3 is CASGPGVYEQYF. CDR3 coding DNA: TGTGCCAGCGGCCCCGGGGTATACGAGCAGTACTTC.